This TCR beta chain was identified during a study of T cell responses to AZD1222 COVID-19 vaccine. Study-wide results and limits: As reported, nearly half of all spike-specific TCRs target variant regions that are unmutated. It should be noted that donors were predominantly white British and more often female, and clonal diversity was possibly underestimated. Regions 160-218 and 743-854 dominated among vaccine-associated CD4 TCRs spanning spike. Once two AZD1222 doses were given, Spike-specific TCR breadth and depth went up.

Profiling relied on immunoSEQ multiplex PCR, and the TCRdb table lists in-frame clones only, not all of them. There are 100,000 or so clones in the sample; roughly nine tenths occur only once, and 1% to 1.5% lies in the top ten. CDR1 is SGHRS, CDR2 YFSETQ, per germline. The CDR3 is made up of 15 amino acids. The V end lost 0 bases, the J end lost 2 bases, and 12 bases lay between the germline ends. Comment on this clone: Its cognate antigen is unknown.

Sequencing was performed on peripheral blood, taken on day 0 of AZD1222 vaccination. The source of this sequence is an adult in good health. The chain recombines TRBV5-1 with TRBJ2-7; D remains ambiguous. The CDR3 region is CASSLAERRTYEQYF. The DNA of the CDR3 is TGCGCCAGCAGCTTGGCCGAACGGAGAACCTACGAGCAGTACTTC.